In this sample, the clone carrying this T cell receptor (beta chain) turned up many times. Uncontrolled infection, other autoimmune disease, pregnancy or lactation led to exclusion. The CDR3 regions of TCR beta were amplified from RNA transcripts. An initial round of RT-PCR targeting the TCR CDR3 relied on the HTBI primer set. MiXCR was run by TCRdb on the multiplex PCR reads, yielding one entry per CDR3 protein. The data contain about 640,000 distinct CDR3 sequences, around 20% of them seen just once; the ten biggest clones take up 34%. The data originate from a study of T cells in Graves' hyperthyroidism and ophthalmopathy. The sample consisted of blood. The clonotype was recovered from a man younger than 45 with Graves' ophthalmopathy.

The CDR3 spells CSASPGTGTQETQYF. CDR3 sequence (DNA): TGCAGTGCTAGTCCCGGGACAGGCACCCAAGAGACCCAGTACTTC. The chain employs TRBV20-1 and TRBJ2-5; 8 positions match TRBD1. After removal of 3 bases from V and 1 base from J, the junction contained 7 bases not matched to a gene. The CDR3 consists of 15 residues. Looked up from germline, CDR1 is DFQATT and CDR2 is SNEGSKA (reference sequence).